This T cell receptor (beta chain) was identified in a study of early T cells in non-severe SARS-CoV-2 infection. Study-level background: Sequencing of bulk RNA from unsorted whole blood was done, without chain pairing.

TCRdb independently ran MiXCR on the 5' RACE reads; one entry per CDR3 protein. The table shows approximately 31,000 distinct CDR3 sequences, with 5.7% occurring only once. The source is an adult who was a healthcare worker with PCR-confirmed SARS-CoV-2 infection or an uninfected control (not recorded which). The sample comprised whole blood.

CDR3 nucleotide sequence: TGTGCCAGCAGCCTCGACAGTTCCACTGAAGCTTTCTTT. It is translated as CASSLDSSTEAFF. V and J are TRBV14 and TRBJ1-1; tentatively, D is TRBD1 (5 bases). The CDR3 runs 13 residues. Germline V CDR1 and CDR2: SGHDN, FVKESK. V was trimmed by 4 bases and J by 4 bases, leaving 10 bases between them.